This entry is about one T cell receptor beta chain. PBMCs were collected from a 10 ml volume of fresh peripheral blood. The CDR3 covers 16 residues. Germline CDR1 reads SGHDN; CDR2 reads FVKESK. Trimming took 1 base from V and 4 from J, leaving 13 bases between them. The source of the sample is a study of T cells in Graves' hyperthyroidism and ophthalmopathy. Study in general: At initial diagnosis, before any treatment had begun, peripheral blood was obtained.

From RNA transcripts, TCR beta CDR3 regions were amplified. RT-PCR in the first round (using the HTBI primer set) targeted the TCR CDR3. TCRdb analysed the multiplex PCR reads with MiXCR anew, one entry per CDR3 protein. The sample has fewer than 450,000 distinct CDR3 sequences, around 15% seen once. The clonotype originates from a man in his fifties or sixties with Graves' ophthalmopathy. Sequenced material: blood. The chain couples TRBV14 to TRBJ2-2; D is undetermined. The CDR3 is CASSQVFSTITGELFF. The CDR3 DNA reads as TGTGCCAGCAGCCAAGTGTTCAGTACGATCACCGGGGAGCTGTTTTTT.